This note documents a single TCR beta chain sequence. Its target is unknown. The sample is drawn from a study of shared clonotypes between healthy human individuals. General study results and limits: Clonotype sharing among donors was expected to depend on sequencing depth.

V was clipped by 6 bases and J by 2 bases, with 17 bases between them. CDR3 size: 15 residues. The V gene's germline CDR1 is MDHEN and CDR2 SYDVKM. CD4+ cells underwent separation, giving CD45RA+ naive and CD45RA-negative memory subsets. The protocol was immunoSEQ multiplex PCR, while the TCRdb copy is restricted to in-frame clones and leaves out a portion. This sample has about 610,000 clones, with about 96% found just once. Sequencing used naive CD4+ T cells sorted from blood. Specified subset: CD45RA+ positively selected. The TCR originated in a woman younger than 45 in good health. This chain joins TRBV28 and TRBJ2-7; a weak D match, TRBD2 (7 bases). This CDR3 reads CASRWGGDTTYEQYF. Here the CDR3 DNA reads TGTGCCAGCAGGTGGGGGGGGGACACCACCTACGAGCAGTACTTC.